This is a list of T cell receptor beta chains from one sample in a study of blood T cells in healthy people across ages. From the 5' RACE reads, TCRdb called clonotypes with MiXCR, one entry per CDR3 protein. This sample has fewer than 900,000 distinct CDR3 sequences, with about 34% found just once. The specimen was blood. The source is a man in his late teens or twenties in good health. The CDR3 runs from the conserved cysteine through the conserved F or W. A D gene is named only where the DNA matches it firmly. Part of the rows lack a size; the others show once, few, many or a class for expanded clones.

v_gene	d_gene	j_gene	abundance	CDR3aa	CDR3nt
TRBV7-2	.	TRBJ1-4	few	CASSLVSNEKLFF	TGTGCCAGCAGCTTAGTGTCGAATGAAAAACTGTTTTTT
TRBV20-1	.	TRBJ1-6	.	CSAQGPFNSPLHF	TGCAGTGCCCAGGGTCCCTTTAATTCACCTCTCCACTTT
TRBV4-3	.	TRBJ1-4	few	CASSQDRALTAGSEKLFF	TGCGCCAGCAGCCAAGATCGGGCTCTGACAGCCGGTAGTGAAAAACTGTTTTTT
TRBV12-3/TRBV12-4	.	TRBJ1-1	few	CASTEARAGTEAFF	TGTGCCAGCACCGAGGCCAGGGCGGGCACTGAAGCTTTCTTT
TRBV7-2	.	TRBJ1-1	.	CASRGGEAFF	TGTGCCAGCAGAGGGGGAGAAGCTTTCTTT
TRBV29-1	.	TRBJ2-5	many	CSVEPGDETQYF	TGCAGCGTTGAACCGGGCGACGAGACCCAGTACTTC
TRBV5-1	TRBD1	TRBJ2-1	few	CASSATGTGGYNEQFF	TGCGCCAGCAGCGCGACGGGGACAGGGGGTTACAATGAGCAGTTCTTC
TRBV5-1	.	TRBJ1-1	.	CASSAGRGAGTEAFF	TGCGCCAGCAGCGCCGGACGGGGGGCAGGCACTGAAGCTTTCTTT
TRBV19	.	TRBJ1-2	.	CARSEGARSYTF	TGTGCCCGTAGTGAAGGCGCAAGGAGCTACACCTTC
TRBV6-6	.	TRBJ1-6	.	CASSLRQEPNSPLHF	TGTGCCAGCAGTCTCCGCCAGGAACCGAATTCACCCCTCCACTTT
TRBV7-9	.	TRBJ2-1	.	CASSGKLGQFF	TGTGCCAGCAGCGGGAAACTCGGGCAGTTCTTC
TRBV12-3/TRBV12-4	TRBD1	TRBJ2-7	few	CASRGDRGSYEQYF	TGTGCCAGCAGGGGGGACAGGGGGTCCTACGAGCAGTACTTC
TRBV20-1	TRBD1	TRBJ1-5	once	CSVLDRESNQPQHF	TGCAGTGTACTTGACAGGGAAAGCAATCAGCCCCAGCATTTT
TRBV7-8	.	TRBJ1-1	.	CASIEQGTDTEAFF	TGTGCCAGCATCGAACAGGGTACGGACACTGAAGCTTTCTTT
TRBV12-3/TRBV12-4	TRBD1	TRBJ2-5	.	CASSLRRDRGGNEQYF	TGTGCCAGCAGCCTTCGCCGGGACAGGGGAGGGAATGAGCAGTACTTC
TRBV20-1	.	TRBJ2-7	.	CSARRGATYEQYF	TGCAGTGCCCGACGGGGGGCTACCTACGAGCAGTACTTC
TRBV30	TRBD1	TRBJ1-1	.	CAWTPGQGLNTEAFF	TGTGCCTGGACCCCCGGACAGGGACTGAACACTGAAGCTTTCTTT
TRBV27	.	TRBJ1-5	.	CAGRLSAGQNNQPQHF	TGTGCCGGCAGGCTCTCTGCAGGACAGAACAATCAGCCCCAGCATTTT
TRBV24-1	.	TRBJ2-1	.	CATSDFFNNEQFF	TGTGCCACCAGTGATTTCTTCAACAATGAGCAGTTCTTC
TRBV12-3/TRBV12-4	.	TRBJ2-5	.	CASRGPKKETQYF	TGTGCCAGCAGGGGGCCTAAAAAAGAGACCCAGTACTTC
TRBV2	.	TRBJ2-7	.	CASTRTGTYNEQYF	TGTGCCAGCACCCGAACGGGTACCTACAATGAGCAGTACTTC
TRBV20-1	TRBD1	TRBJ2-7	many	CSATSGTDYYEQYF	TGCAGTGCGACCTCCGGGACAGACTATTACGAGCAGTACTTC
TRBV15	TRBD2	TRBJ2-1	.	CATSRDGTSGGYNEQFF	TGTGCCACCAGCAGAGATGGGACTAGCGGGGGATACAATGAGCAGTTCTTC
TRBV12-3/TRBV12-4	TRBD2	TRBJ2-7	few	CASGTSDYVEQYF	TGTGCCAGCGGGACTAGCGATTACGTTGAGCAGTACTTC